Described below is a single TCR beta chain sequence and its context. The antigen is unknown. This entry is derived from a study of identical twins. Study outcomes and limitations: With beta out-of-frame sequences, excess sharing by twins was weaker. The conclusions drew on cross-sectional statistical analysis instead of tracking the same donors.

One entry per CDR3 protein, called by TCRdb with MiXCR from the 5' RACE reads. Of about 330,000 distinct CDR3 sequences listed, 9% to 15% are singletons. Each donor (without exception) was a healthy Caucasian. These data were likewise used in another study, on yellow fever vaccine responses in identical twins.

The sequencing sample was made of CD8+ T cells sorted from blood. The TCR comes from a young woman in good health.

The CDR3 coding sequence is TGTGCCAGCAGTGATGAGGAGGTATGGGGACCCGATACGCAGTATTTT. Translation gives CASSDEEVWGPDTQYF. J is TRBJ2-3 and V is TRBV25-1, with D possibly called TRBD1 or TRBD2 (5 bases each). This CDR3 spans 16 amino acids. The V gene lost 3 bases and the J gene lost 6 bases, with 19 bases spanning the gap. The germline CDR1 and CDR2 sequences are MGHDK and SYGVNS.